These 26 T cell receptor beta chains were all obtained from the same sample, sequenced in a study of T-cell memory formation after mild COVID-19. TCRdb reanalysed the 5' RACE reads using MiXCR and keeps one entry per CDR3 protein. The sample holds around 340,000 distinct CDR3 sequences, around an eighth seen once. Specimen: PBMCs or a T cell subset sorted from them (not recorded which). These receptors all stem from a man younger than 35 who had mild COVID-19 (a few samples of this study predate the infection). Cell type and time point are not known.

This chain connects TRBV10-3 to TRBJ1-6; 7 bases agree with TRBD1. The CDR3 is 14 residues long. Germline CDR1 is ENHRY and CDR2 is SYGVKD. The J segment lost 8 bases and the V segment lost 10 bases, leaving 11 bases of the junction unmatched. In DNA, the CDR3 is TGTGCCACAAACATACACGACAGGGATTCACCCCTCCACTTT. Its translation is CATNIHDRDSPLHF.

This clonotype appeared many times. The V and J genes are TRBV7-3 and TRBJ2-5; TRBD1 is a possible D gene (5 bases). This CDR3 region has 14 residues. V lost 2 bases and J 1 base, leaving 8 bases between the germline ends. CDR1 is SGHTA and CDR2 is FQGTGA in the germline V gene. CDR3 protein: CASSLSGFQETQYF. CDR3 in DNA: TGTGCCAGCAGCTTATCAGGGTTCCAAGAGACCCAGTACTTC.

The chain is built from TRBV3-2 and TRBJ2-2; the D segment call TRBD2 is taken from the table without a DNA check. TRBV3-2 is flagged as a pseudogene. The CDR3 is made up of 15 amino acids. As DNA, the CDR3 is TGTGCCAGCAGCCGAAGCGGGGGGGACACCGGGGAGCTGTTTTTT. It specifies CASSRSGGDTGELFF.

The CDR3 DNA reads TGCAGCGTTGAAGGGCAGGGGCACTATGGCTACACCTTC. It encodes CSVEGQGHYGYTF. The chain couples TRBV29-1 to TRBJ1-2; perhaps TRBD1 as D (6 bases). The V end lost 1 base, the J end lost 3 bases, and 9 bases lay between the germline ends. CDR1 SQVTM and CDR2 ANQGSEA come from the germline V gene. There are 13 residues in the CDR3.

This clonotype was seen ten or more times. It is unclear where the CDR3 begins or ends on the DNA, so no DNA is shown, and the CDR3 is as TCRdb lists it. The chain joins TRBV6-6 to TRBJ1-3. The germline CDR1 and CDR2 sequences are MNHNY and SVGAGI (reference sequence). The CDR3 is 14 residues long, counting both termini. The CDR3 is CASILEQQGNTIYF.

This clonotype turned up a few times. V usage is TRBV6-6 and J usage is TRBJ1-1; 9 nucleotides agree with TRBD1. Unmatched junction bases numbered 3, after V lost 5 bases and J lost 5 bases. Germline V CDR1 and CDR2: MNHNY, SVGAGI (reference sequence). The CDR3 length is 13 residues. The CDR3 loop is CASSGDRGTEAFF. The CDR3 DNA sequence: TGTGCCAGCAGTGGTGACAGGGGGACTGAAGCTTTCTTT.

This clonotype showed up just a few times. The chain uses TRBV18 and TRBJ2-3, with 8 bases fitting TRBD1. CDR3 length: 17 amino acids. J was trimmed by 6 bases and V by 0 bases; bases with no gene match: 11. Germline V gene lookup returns CDR1 KGHSH and CDR2 LQKENI. The CDR3 nucleotides are TGTGCCAGCTCACCACCTGGCTCAGGGGGCCGAGGGGATACGCAGTATTTT. Protein sequence: CASSPPGSGGRGDTQYF.

The genes are TRBV12-3 or TRBV12-4 and TRBJ1-2; 8 nucleotides agree with TRBD1. V shed 5 bases, J shed 4 bases, and the junction held 12 bases outside the gene matches. This CDR3 contains 16 residues. CDR3 amino acids: CASSPSQGARGYGYTF. CDR3 sequence (DNA): TGTGCCAGCAGTCCAAGCCAGGGGGCGCGCGGCTATGGCTACACCTTC.

The J gene is TRBJ2-4, the V gene TRBV10-2; the D call may be TRBD1 or TRBD2 (7 bases each). The V and J ends lost 4 bases and 8 bases respectively, with 21 bases between them. The CDR3 has 16 amino acids. Germline values: CDR1 WSHSY, CDR2 SAAADI. The CDR3 nucleotides are TGCGCCAGCAGTGCGACAGGGAGGGGGATTTCCCACATTCAGTACTTC. This sequence encodes CASSATGRGISHIQYF.

The chain recombines TRBV6-2 or TRBV6-3 with TRBJ2-7; D gene ambiguous. V lost 5 bases, J lost 4 bases, and 12 bases lay in between. The CDR3 runs to 13 residues. In germline, CDR1 is MNHEY, CDR2 SVGEGT. The CDR3 DNA reads TGTGCCAGCAGTCGAGAAGCCCGTTACGAGCAGTACTTC. Translation gives CASSREARYEQYF.

The chain links TRBV7-9 to TRBJ2-5, with D possibly TRBD1 on 6 matching bases. Trimming shortened V by 5 bases and J by 5 bases, and 12 bases separated the two germline ends. The V gene's germline CDR1 is SEHNR and CDR2 FQNEAQ (reference sequence). This CDR3 region has 13 residues. The CDR3 DNA follows: TGTGCCAGCAGCGCCACAGGGCCCGAGACCCAGTACTTC. It codes for CASSATGPETQYF.

This clonotype was seen a handful of times. This chain's CDR3 is CASSLASGDEKLFF. The CDR3 coding sequence is TGTGCCAGCAGCTTAGCTTCCGGGGACGAAAAACTGTTTTTT. The chain is built from TRBV7-7 and TRBJ1-4; possible D gene TRBD1, 5 bases. The germline gives CDR1 SSHAT, CDR2 FNYEAQ (reference sequence). The CDR3 length is 14 residues. V lost 0 bases and J lost 8, with 10 bases in between.

In this sample, this clonotype turned up a few times. This CDR3 reads CASSLGTTTGELFF. The CDR3 DNA follows: TGCGCCAGCAGCCTAGGGACAACGACCGGGGAGCTGTTTTTT. This chain joins TRBV4-3 and TRBJ2-2, with D tentatively TRBD1 (6 bases). This CDR3 is built from 14 residues. The V gene's germline CDR1 is LGHNA and CDR2 YSLEER. The V gene lost 4 bases and the J gene lost 5 bases, with 11 bases spanning the gap.

This sequence joins TRBV4-2 and TRBJ2-4; a weak D match, TRBD1 (6 bases). The CDR3 is 16 amino acids. Germline values: CDR1 LGHNA, CDR2 YNFKEQ. Between the trimmed V and J ends, which lost 0 bases and 1 base, there was a span of 10 bases. The CDR3 sequence: CASSQDTGRAKNIQYF. CDR3 coding DNA: TGTGCCAGCAGCCAAGATACAGGGCGGGCCAAAAACATTCAGTACTTC.

The chain combines TRBV6-2 or TRBV6-3 with TRBJ2-1; D not certain. Trimming pared 2 bases from V and 7 bases from J, leaving 9 bases between. Germline CDR1 is MNHEY and CDR2 is SVGEGT. The CDR3 is 13 residues long. The DNA for the CDR3 is TGTGCCAGCAGTTACACGCCCGTAAATGAGCAGTTCTTC. This encodes CASSYTPVNEQFF.

The chain joins TRBV6-5 to TRBJ2-2; TRBD2 might be the D (5 bases). The CDR3 is 14 residues long. Per the germline V gene, CDR1 is MNHEY and CDR2 is SVGAGI. V lost 3 bases to trimming and J lost 5 bases, with 10 bases between them. This CDR3 is CASSYTPGTGELFF. For the CDR3, the DNA is TGTGCCAGCAGTTATACTCCGGGGACCGGGGAGCTGTTTTTT.

The rearrangement links TRBV12-3 or TRBV12-4 to TRBJ2-7, with no clear D. The CDR3 runs 14 residues. V gave up 2 bases and J gave up 3 bases, with 11 bases separating them. The CDR3: CASSLTGFIYEQYF. Here the CDR3 DNA reads TGTGCCAGCAGTTTAACCGGGTTCATCTACGAGCAGTACTTC.

J is TRBJ2-1 and V is TRBV24-1; D ambiguous. Trimming removed 1 base at V and 10 bases at J, with 10 bases between. The germline V gene encodes CDR1 KGHDR and CDR2 SFDVKD. The CDR3 has 13 residues. The CDR3 sequence: CATSDLLGYEQFF. The CDR3 region has the DNA TGTGCCACCAGTGATTTATTAGGGTACGAGCAGTTCTTC.

The chain is built from TRBV9 and TRBJ2-1; no definite D call. There are 17 residues in the CDR3. V was clipped by 0 bases and J by 0 bases, with 13 bases between them. Germline lookup yields CDR1 SGDLS and CDR2 YYNGEE. CDR3 amino acids: CASSVARVRASYNEQFF. CDR3 in DNA: TGTGCCAGCAGCGTAGCTCGGGTTCGAGCCTCCTACAATGAGCAGTTCTTC.

In this sample, this clonotype turned up many times. The genes are TRBV19 and TRBJ2-1, with D perhaps matching TRBD1 or TRBD2 (6 bases each). Germline V gene sequence: CDR1 LNHDA, CDR2 SQIVND (reference sequence). The CDR3 runs 15 residues. Trimming shortened V by 3 bases and J by 8 bases, and 17 bases separated the two germline ends. CDR3 DNA: TGTGCCAGTAGTATTTCGGGGGCTCCTTGGGATGAGCAGTTCTTC. Amino acids: CASSISGAPWDEQFF.

V is TRBV6-2 or TRBV6-3 and J is TRBJ2-4, with D perhaps being TRBD1 or TRBD2 (6 bases each). Germline values: CDR1 MNHEY, CDR2 SVGEGT. V lost 8 bases and J lost 0, with 17 bases in between. CDR3 length: 16 amino acids. CDR3 coding DNA: TGTGCCAGCTCGTCCGGGGGCCTATTAGCCAAAAACATTCAGTACTTC. Its protein product is CASSSGGLLAKNIQYF.

J is TRBJ1-1 and V is TRBV1. TRBV1 is a recognized pseudogene. The CDR3 loop spans 13 amino acids. In DNA, the CDR3 is TGCACCAGCAGCCAAGACACCAACACTGAAGCTTTCTTT. This sequence encodes CTSSQDTNTEAFF.

The table lists this clonotype with a few counts. The chain links TRBV6-1 to TRBJ1-5; D call uncertain. V was cut by 7 bases and J by 9 bases, with 13 bases left in between. This CDR3 spans 12 amino acids. Germline values: CDR1 MNHNS, CDR2 SASEGT. CDR3 sequence (DNA): TGTGCCAGCACCGATCACCGTACGCCCCAGCATTTT. Translated: CASTDHRTPQHF.

This clonotype has a handful of counts. The chain employs TRBV11-2 and TRBJ1-6, with D perhaps TRBD1 (6 bases). This CDR3 spans 14 amino acids. Trimming removed 8 bases at V and 13 bases at J, with 21 bases between. Germline V gene sequence: CDR1 SGHAT, CDR2 FQNNGV. The CDR3, as DNA: TGTGCCAGCGGAGTTATGAGGGACAATCGCCCCCTCCACTTT. This encodes CASGVMRDNRPLHF.

The chain joins TRBV29-1 to TRBJ1-2; the D is unclear. CDR1 and CDR2 (germline): SQVTM, ANQGSEA. This CDR3 has 14 amino acids. The germline V and J ends were trimmed by 4 bases and 2 bases, with 14 bases remaining between them. The CDR3 reads CSVAPLTQNYGYTF. The CDR3 DNA follows: TGCAGCGTTGCCCCTTTGACACAAAACTATGGCTACACCTTC.

This clonotype occurred many times. The J gene is TRBJ2-5, the V gene TRBV2; D is unresolved. V dropped 7 bases and J dropped 2 bases, with 11 bases sitting between them. CDR3 length: 13 amino acids. Per germline, CDR1 SNHLY and CDR2 FYNNEI. The CDR3 region has the DNA TGTGCCAGCAACCGAGATGGGCAAGAGACCCAGTACTTC. It translates to CASNRDGQETQYF.